Below are 15 T cell receptor beta chains sequenced from a single sample in a study of blood T cell repertoires in COVID-19 (dated by TCRdb to the early 2020s). The library was obtained by the immunoSEQ multiplex PCR assay. TCRdb holds this immuneACCESS table with in-frame rearrangements only. Some clones are missing; in checked studies, unresolved V genes explain under half, and the rest has no known cause. A total of approximately 240,000 clones appear in this sample, 80% to 95% of them only once. The ten largest make up approximately 2% of the sample. Sequenced: PBMCs or T cells enriched from blood (not recorded which). These receptors originate from a woman younger than 30 who had recovered from COVID-19.

This clone was detected once. V and J are TRBV4-1 and TRBJ1-2; 8 bases fit TRBD1. Trimming cost V 5 bases and J 6 bases; bases outside gene matches: 17. Germline CDR1 MGHRA, CDR2 YSYEKL. The CDR3 runs 17 residues. The CDR3 loop is CASSNAPAQGVRNGYTF. CDR3 in DNA: TGCGCCAGCAGCAACGCCCCGGCACAGGGGGTTCGTAATGGCTACACCTTC.

The CDR3 loop is CASSQGGKDTEAFF. For the CDR3, the DNA is TGTGCCAGCAGCCAAGGAGGCAAAGACACTGAAGCTTTCTTT. This sequence joins TRBV3-1 (or the pseudogene TRBV3-2) and TRBJ1-1; D unresolved. V gave up 1 base and J gave up 3 bases, with 9 bases separating them. Germline V gene data show CDR1 as LGHDT and CDR2 as YNNKEL (reference sequence). The CDR3 has 14 residues.

V and J are TRBV13 and TRBJ1-5; possibly TRBD1 for D (5 bases). The V end lost 0 bases, the J end lost 2 bases, and 14 bases lay between the germline ends. Germline CDR1 is PRHDT and CDR2 is FYEKMQ (reference sequence). CDR3 length: 17 amino acids. This CDR3 reads CASSLGGVKGGNQPQHF. In DNA, the CDR3 is TGTGCCAGCAGCTTAGGGGGCGTCAAAGGGGGCAATCAGCCCCAGCATTTT.

V is TRBV4-1 and J is TRBJ1-6; tentative D call: TRBD1 (5 bases). This CDR3 contains 18 residues. Germline V gives CDR1 MGHRA, CDR2 YSYEKL. V lost 0 bases and J 3 bases, leaving 15 bases between the germline ends. The CDR3 DNA reads as TGCGCCAGCAGCCAAGATCACTCCAGGACAAGCTATAATTCACCCCTCCACTTT. As protein: CASSQDHSRTSYNSPLHF.

This clone is a singleton in its sample. The genes are TRBV24-1 and TRBJ2-1, with 8 bases fitting TRBD2. V gave up 5 bases and J gave up 3 bases; unmatched junction bases: 5. The CDR3 is 15 residues long. Germline V CDR1 and CDR2: KGHDR, SFDVKD. This CDR3 is CATSVGGAIYNEQFF. The CDR3 DNA follows: TGTGCCACCAGTGTCGGGGGGGCCATCTACAATGAGCAGTTCTTC.

This clone was counted between two and nine times. This chain connects TRBV27 to TRBJ2-1; tentative D call: TRBD2 (6 bases). The V gene's germline CDR1 is MNHEY and CDR2 SMNVEV (reference sequence). The CDR3 runs 14 residues. Trimming pared 4 bases from V and 12 bases from J, leaving 19 bases between. Here the CDR3 reads CASSSGDSLGGQFF. CDR3 nucleotide sequence: TGTGCCAGCAGTTCGGGGGACTCGCTGGGGGGGCAGTTCTTC.

The chain combines TRBV3-1 (or the pseudogene TRBV3-2) with TRBJ1-1, with 8 nucleotides matching TRBD1. Germline lookup yields CDR1 LGHDT and CDR2 YNNKEL (reference sequence). This CDR3 comprises 13 residues. Trimming cost V 4 bases and J 7 bases; bases outside gene matches: 5. As DNA, the CDR3 is TGTGCCAGCAGCCTCAGGGGGCCGGATGAAGCTTTCTTT. It specifies CASSLRGPDEAFF.

The chain carries TRBV20-1 and TRBJ1-1; possible D gene TRBD1, 6 bases. Germline CDR1 reads DFQATT; CDR2 reads SNEGSKA (reference sequence). The CDR3 runs 14 residues. Trimming removed 3 bases from V and 5 bases from J, with 16 bases in between. The CDR3 DNA is TGCAGTGCTAGTCAATGGACAGTTCGAACTGAAGCTTTCTTT. Amino acid sequence: CSASQWTVRTEAFF.

On this clone itself: Within the sample, other DNA sequences also encode this same CDR3. CDR3 sequence (DNA): TGTGCCAGCAGCGTAGGACAGGGGGCTTACGAGCAGTACTTC. Its translation is CASSVGQGAYEQYF. The chain uses TRBV9 and TRBJ2-7; 10 bases align to TRBD1. Per germline, CDR1 SGDLS and CDR2 YYNGEE. The CDR3 runs 14 residues. V lost 0 bases, J lost 4 bases, and 1 base stayed unmatched.

This clone was picked up one time. The genes are TRBV27 and TRBJ1-4; TRBD1 matches 10 bases. V trimming: 5 bases; J trimming: 12 bases; junction bases outside the gene matches: 9. Germline loops: CDR1 MNHEY, CDR2 SMNVEV (reference sequence). The CDR3 is 14 amino acids. The DNA for the CDR3 is TGTGCCAGCAGTCTACGACAGGGGGCCCGTGAACTGTTTTTT. Translating it yields CASSLRQGARELFF.

This clone was seen once. The chain has TRBV6-5 and TRBJ1-3; 8 bases fit TRBD1. V lost 6 bases to trimming and J lost 14 bases; unmatched junction nucleotides: 15. This CDR3 comprises 14 residues. CDR1 is MNHEY and CDR2 is SVGAGI in the germline V gene. The CDR3 loop is CASRDNTGTGPVYF. As DNA, the CDR3 is TGTGCCAGCAGGGATAACACCGGGACAGGACCCGTATATTTT.

The V and J genes are TRBV5-4 and TRBJ1-1, with D possibly TRBD1 on 6 matching bases. The CDR3 loop spans 15 amino acids. The V and J ends lost 3 bases and 3 bases respectively, with 15 bases between them. In germline, CDR1 is SGHNT, CDR2 YYREEE (reference sequence). CDR3 DNA: TGTGCCAGCAGCTGGAAGGGACATTCGTACACTGAAGCTTTCTTT. It specifies CASSWKGHSYTEAFF.

The chain couples TRBV7-3 to TRBJ2-1; 10 bases align to TRBD1. CDR3 length: 13 residues. Germline V gene lookup returns CDR1 SGHTA and CDR2 FQGTGA. Trimming took 3 bases from V and 8 from J; bases not matched to a gene: 1. The CDR3 region is CASSLGQGYEQFF. CDR3 DNA sequence: TGTGCCAGCAGCTTGGGACAGGGGTATGAGCAGTTCTTC.

The CDR3: CASSFTGYNEQFF. CDR3 sequence (DNA): TGTGCCAGCAGTTTTACGGGCTACAATGAGCAGTTCTTC. This sequence joins TRBV28 and TRBJ2-1; no definite D call. The germline V gene has CDR1 MDHEN and CDR2 SYDVKM. V lost 3 bases and J lost 3, with 6 bases in between. There are 13 residues in the CDR3.

This rearrangement joins TRBV7-9 to TRBJ1-4; 7 nucleotides agree with TRBD1. The CDR3 has 12 amino acids. Germline V gene lookup returns CDR1 SEHNR and CDR2 FQNEAQ (reference sequence). Losses at the gene ends were 5 bases for V and 15 bases for J; bases not matched to a gene: 9. The CDR3 sequence is CASSASGTVVFF. In DNA, the CDR3 is TGTGCCAGCAGCGCATCCGGGACAGTAGTGTTTTTT.